The 17 T cell receptor beta chains presented below share a single source sample, sequenced in a study of OX40 agonist ivuxolimab in advanced cancers. Data came from immunoSEQ multiplex PCR; TCRdb stores just in-frame clones and leaves some out. The sample includes 22,000 or so clones, around 86% seen only once; the top ten take around a fifth. The specimen comprised CD4+ or CD8+ T cells sorted from blood, sampled in a trial of the OX40 agonist ivuxolimab. The receptors shown here come from an adult with an advanced solid tumor such as melanoma, head and neck, liver or kidney cancer.

This clone showed up just a few times. The chain joins TRBV9 to TRBJ1-4, with 12 bases matching TRBD1. This CDR3 is built from 16 residues. Trimming cost V 3 bases and J 5 bases; bases outside gene matches: 5. Germline V gene sequence: CDR1 SGDLS, CDR2 YYNGEE. The CDR3 DNA reads as TGTGCCAGCAGCGACGGGACAGGGGGCGACAATGAAAAACTGTTTTTT. Its translation: CASSDGTGGDNEKLFF.

The chain uses TRBV5-6 and TRBJ1-5; 7 bases agree with TRBD1. The CDR3 has 18 residues. The V gene's germline CDR1 is SGHDT and CDR2 YYEEEE. V shed 5 bases and J 0 bases; nucleotides not matched to a gene: 14. The CDR3 here is CASSSGTAPFLSNQPQHF. The CDR3 DNA reads as TGTGCCAGCAGTTCCGGGACAGCACCTTTCCTTAGCAATCAGCCCCAGCATTTT.

This clone was observed a few times. The V gene is TRBV14, the J gene TRBJ2-3; the D is unclear. The length of the CDR3 is 14 residues. Germline CDR1 SGHDN, CDR2 FVKESK. The V gene lost 0 bases and the J gene lost 4 bases, with 8 bases spanning the gap. This chain's CDR3 is CASSQDTRADTQYF. The CDR3 DNA reads as TGTGCCAGCAGCCAAGACACCCGAGCAGATACGCAGTATTTT.

This clone appeared once. The chain links TRBV19 to TRBJ2-5, with D possibly called TRBD1 or TRBD2 (5 bases each). The DNA end lines up better with TRBJ2-7; the J call may be wrong. This CDR3 is 15 amino acids long. Germline loops: CDR1 LNHDA, CDR2 SQIVND (reference sequence). The CDR3 here is CASSIDRWGTYEQYF. In DNA form, the CDR3 reads TGTGCCAGTAGTATAGATCGTTGGGGGACCTACGAGCAGTACTTC.

This clone appeared once. The chain recombines TRBV4-1 with TRBJ1-4; D not certain. The CDR3 extends over 12 amino acids. Germline values: CDR1 MGHRA, CDR2 YSYEKL. The V end lost 0 bases, the J end lost 7 bases, and 3 bases lay between the germline ends. The CDR3 region is CASSQDSEKLFF. The DNA for the CDR3 is TGCGCCAGCAGCCAAGACAGTGAAAAACTGTTTTTT.

V is TRBV28 and J is TRBJ2-7; 9 bases fit TRBD1. This CDR3 is 14 amino acids long. The germline V gene encodes CDR1 MDHEN and CDR2 SYDVKM. Trimming took 2 bases from V and 4 from J; bases not matched to a gene: 3. The CDR3 DNA sequence: TGTGCCAGCAGTTTACCGGGACAGGGTTACGAGCAGTACTTC. It encodes CASSLPGQGYEQYF.

This chain connects TRBV5-6 to TRBJ1-6; 8 bases are a match to TRBD1. The CDR3 extends over 14 amino acids. V lost 7 bases, J lost 5 bases, and 5 bases stayed unmatched. CDR1 SGHDT and CDR2 YYEEEE come from the germline V gene. CDR3 amino acids: CASRTGGDNSPLHF. Written as DNA, the CDR3 is TGTGCCAGCCGTACAGGGGGTGATAATTCACCCCTCCACTTT.

This clone was found a few times. The rearrangement links TRBV7-6 to TRBJ2-7; no clear D. V was pared by 3 bases and J by 0 bases, with 6 bases between. CDR3 length: 13 amino acids. The germline V gene has CDR1 SGHVS and CDR2 FNYEAQ. The CDR3 DNA is TGTGCCAGCAGCTTCCTAAGCTCCTACGAGCAGTACTTC. It translates to CASSFLSSYEQYF.

The chain has TRBV15 and TRBJ2-3; D is undetermined. CDR1 and CDR2 (germline): LNHNV, YYDKDF (reference sequence). V was shortened by 0 bases and J by 1 base, with 11 bases between the two germline ends. This CDR3 contains 16 residues. The CDR3 sequence is CATSRDWVGGTDTQYF. CDR3 coding DNA: TGTGCCACCAGCAGAGATTGGGTGGGTGGCACAGATACGCAGTATTTT.

The chain employs TRBV4-1 and TRBJ2-7; 7 bases match TRBD1. The CDR3 extends over 14 amino acids. After removal of 5 bases from V and 5 bases from J, the junction contained 9 bases not matched to a gene. The germline CDR1 and CDR2 sequences are MGHRA and YSYEKL. The CDR3 here is CASSDQTGLNEQYF. DNA for the CDR3: TGCGCCAGCAGCGACCAGACAGGGTTGAACGAGCAGTACTTC.

This chain links TRBV5-1 with TRBJ2-7; D remains ambiguous. Germline values: CDR1 SGHRS, CDR2 YFSETQ. The V end was cut by 1 base, the J end by 7 bases, with 15 bases between. The CDR3 contains 14 residues. The CDR3 DNA reads TGCGCCAGCAGCTTGACACCTTGGAGTCGTGAGCAGTACTTC. Protein: CASSLTPWSREQYF.

V gene TRBV7-9 combines with J gene TRBJ2-3, with a weak D call TRBD2 (6 bases). The CDR3 length is 16 residues. The germline gives CDR1 SEHNR, CDR2 FQNEAQ (reference sequence). Deletions cut 4 bases from V and 2 bases from J, with 16 bases between. The CDR3 region has the DNA TGTGCCAGCAGCTCCTGGGCGGAGGGCCTCACAGATACGCAGTATTTT. Amino acids: CASSSWAEGLTDTQYF.

This clone was observed a single time. This chain uses TRBV7-9 with TRBJ2-1; D remains ambiguous. Germline-derived CDR1 and CDR2 are SEHNR and FQNEAQ (reference sequence). The CDR3 runs to 11 residues. Deletions cut 3 bases from V and 6 bases from J, with 3 bases between. CDR3 nucleotide sequence: TGTGCCAGCAGCTTTACCAATGAGCAGTTCTTC. Protein product: CASSFTNEQFF. The full variable domain, rest sourced from reference TRBV7-9 and TRBJ2-1, is DTGVSQNPRHKITKRGQNVTFRCDPISEHNRLYWYRQTLGQGPEFLTYFQNEAQLEKSRLLSDRFSAERPKGSFSTLEIQRTEQGDSAMYLCASSFTNEQFFGPGTRLTVL.

V gene TRBV19 combines with J gene TRBJ2-7, with D possibly being TRBD2 (6 bases). V lost 6 bases and J 0 bases, leaving 15 bases between the germline ends. The CDR3 loop spans 15 amino acids. Per germline, CDR1 LNHDA and CDR2 SQIVND (reference sequence). Here the CDR3 reads CASRTRDWSSYEQYF. CDR3 sequence (DNA): TGTGCCAGTAGAACCCGGGACTGGAGCTCCTACGAGCAGTACTTC.

V usage is TRBV29-1 and J usage is TRBJ2-5, with TRBD2 matching over 10 bases. The J segment lost 4 bases and the V segment lost 7 bases, leaving 12 bases of the junction unmatched. Germline V gene lookup returns CDR1 SQVTM and CDR2 ANQGSEA. The CDR3 runs 15 residues. This CDR3 reads CSASLEREGRETQYF. The CDR3 DNA follows: TGCAGCGCAAGCCTGGAGCGGGAGGGAAGAGAGACCCAGTACTTC.

J is TRBJ2-1 and V is TRBV9; D is uncertain. Deletions cut 0 bases from V and 7 bases from J, with 8 bases between. This CDR3 is built from 13 residues. Per germline, CDR1 SGDLS and CDR2 YYNGEE. For the CDR3, the DNA is TGTGCCAGCAGCGTAGAAGTAGGTAATGAGCAGTTCTTC. Translated: CASSVEVGNEQFF. The full variable domain, completed using reference TRBV9 and TRBJ2-1, is DSGVTQTPKHLITATGQRVTLRCSPRSGDLSVYWYQQSLDQGLQFLIQYYNGEERAKGNILERFSAQQFPDLHSELNLSSLELGDSALYFCASSVEVGNEQFFGPGTRLTVL.

With regard to this clone: Mismatch with germline at one junction end may stem from a read error. The V gene is TRBV11-3, the J gene TRBJ2-5, with D uncertain. Germline values: CDR1 SGHNT, CDR2 YENEEA. The CDR3 runs to 9 residues. The CDR3 coding sequence is TGTGCCAGCAGCCCGCTAATAAACTTC. As protein: CASSPLINF.